This TCR beta chain was sequenced in a study of T cells in women clearing cervical HPV infection. Study-wide points: Combining TCR richness with V gene abundances gave approximately 0.84 AUC.

A note on this clone: No antigen is known for it. Sequencing ends 3 residues short of the CDR3 end; the germline J gene provides the rest.

Germline V gives CDR1 SGHNT, CDR2 YENEEA. The CDR3 has 11 amino acids. Trimming pared 5 bases from V and 9 bases from J, leaving 8 bases between. Assay used: immunoSEQ multiplex PCR; TCRdb lists only in-frame clones, some missing. Recorded for this sample: approximately 37,000 clones. Specimen: blood buffy coat. The TCR comes from a woman aged 18 to 75 with a cervical HPV16 infection that either progressed to CIN3+ or cleared (not recorded which). The rearrangement joins TRBV11-3 to TRBJ2-1; D is uncertain. Partial CDR3 DNA: TGTGCCAGCAGCCTGGGCACTGAG. Translation: CASSLGTE. The entire CDR3 is CASSLGTEQFF.